This T cell receptor beta chain appears in the sequencing data of a study of T cell repertoires in cytomegalovirus infection. For the study at large: CMV infection together with matching HLA type was indicated by public TCR beta signatures.

In its sample, this clonotype was seen many times. Its matching antigen is unknown. One entry per CDR3 protein, called by TCRdb with MiXCR from the reads. The data contain 200,000 to 300,000 distinct CDR3 sequences, roughly an eighth of them singletons. Trimming at V came to 5 bases and at J to 8 bases, leaving 12 bases not matched to a gene. The germline gives CDR1 SGHTA, CDR2 FQGNSA. This CDR3 comprises 16 residues. Whole-study findings and limits: Public TCR beta family frequency separated CMV-and-HLA carriers, including in an independent cohort. CMV-specific HLA-C-restricted TCR beta clonotypes dominated the ex vivo response.

This TCR derives from a human donor in good health (CMV status not recorded). Some clones in this sample may be carry-over from other donors' samples. Input material: PBMCs. J is TRBJ2-1 and V is TRBV7-2; 10 nucleotides line up with TRBD2. The CDR3 DNA is TGTGCCAGCAGCCCCCCGTTTAGCGGGAGGTTAGATGAGCAGTTCTTC. Translation: CASSPPFSGRLDEQFF.